This paragraph reports one TCR beta chain. The CDR3 is 12 amino acids. J was trimmed by 10 bases and V by 4 bases; bases with no gene match: 2. The germline CDR1 and CDR2 sequences are MNHEY and SVGAGI. The entry originates in a study of technical replicates of blood from a handful of donors. Libraries were prepared by immunoSEQ multiplex PCR; TCRdb keeps only in-frame clonotypes and omits some of them. The repertoire holds roughly 79,000 clones, with roughly 91% as singletons. Material: T cells isolated from PBMCs. This receptor was identified in a human donor in good health. Some clones in this sample may be carry-over from other donors' samples. The rearrangement joins TRBV6-5 to TRBJ1-4; 8 bases line up with TRBD1. The CDR3 is CASSLDRVKLFF. DNA of the CDR3: TGTGCCAGCAGTTTGGACAGGGTAAAACTGTTTTTT.